What follows are 5 T cell receptor beta chains derived from one specimen sequenced in a study of PD-1 blockade in classical Hodgkin lymphoma. The assay was immunoSEQ multiplex PCR, and TCRdb's table has in-frame clones only and misses some. In the table there are under 40,000 clones, about four fifths of which are singletons. Each patient relapsed following autologous stem cell transplantation, and prior brentuximab vedotin exposure differed. Sample: peripheral blood mononuclear cells (PBMCs), taken at baseline. These receptors were collected from a human donor with classical Hodgkin lymphoma.

Only a few counts were recorded for this clone. For the CDR3, the DNA is TGTGCCACTACCACAGGGGGCGATTCACCCCTCCACTTT. It is translated as CATTTGGDSPLHF. V usage is TRBV10-3 and J usage is TRBJ1-6, with 9 bases identical to TRBD1. Germline assignment: CDR1 ENHRY and CDR2 SYGVKD. Germline trimming cut 10 bases from V and 8 bases from J; bases unmatched to any gene: 6. There are 13 residues in the CDR3.

V usage is TRBV5-4 and J usage is TRBJ2-5; perhaps TRBD1 as D (6 bases). CDR3 length: 14 amino acids. The germline gives CDR1 SGHNT, CDR2 YYREEE (reference sequence). V was clipped by 4 bases and J by 0 bases, with 10 bases between them. The CDR3 coding sequence is TGTGCCAGCAGCACCTGGACAGACCAAGAGACCCAGTACTTC. Translation: CASSTWTDQETQYF.

There are a few counts of this clone. The CDR3 spells CASSPIGGGTDTQYF. DNA for the CDR3: TGTGCCAGCAGCCCTATTGGGGGTGGCACAGATACGCAGTATTTT. The gene calls are TRBV7-3 and TRBJ2-3; D might be TRBD1 or TRBD2, each matching 5 bases. The V end lost 5 bases, the J end lost 1 base, and 13 bases lay between the germline ends. From germline, CDR1 is SGHTA and CDR2 FQGTGA. The CDR3 contains 15 residues.

Relative to its sample, this clone is medium-sized. The V and J genes are TRBV11-3 and TRBJ1-1; D possibly corresponds to TRBD1 (6 bases). CDR1 and CDR2 from the germline V gene are SGHNT and YENEEA. V dropped 4 bases and J dropped 4 bases, with 10 bases sitting between them. This CDR3 has 13 amino acids. The CDR3 reads CASSSQDSTEAFF. In DNA, the CDR3 is TGTGCCAGCAGCTCACAGGACAGCACTGAAGCTTTCTTT.

The V call is TRBV5-1, the J call TRBJ2-6; D unresolved. This CDR3 spans 16 amino acids. CDR1 and CDR2 (germline): SGHRS, YFSETQ. V was shortened by 4 bases and J by 0 bases, with 11 bases between the two germline ends. DNA for the CDR3: TGCGCCAGCAGCCCTGGGTGGGGCTCTGGGGCCAACGTCCTGACTTTC. This translates into CASSPGWGSGANVLTF.